The source of this T cell receptor (beta chain) is a study of T cell responses to AZD1222 COVID-19 vaccine. Data came from immunoSEQ multiplex PCR; TCRdb stores just in-frame clones and leaves some out. Among 100,000 to 150,000 clones listed, 70% to 90% were seen once. The sequencing here drew on peripheral blood, taken on day 0 of AZD1222 vaccination. The receptor's source is an adult in good health.

CDR3 DNA sequence: TGTGCCAGTAGTAGGCGCGGCTACGCAACTAATGAAAAACTGTTTTTT. Protein sequence: CASSRRGYATNEKLFF. The chain uses TRBV19 and TRBJ1-4, with D hard to call. The germline CDR1 and CDR2 sequences are LNHDA and SQIVND (reference sequence). Trimming pared 4 bases from V and 0 bases from J, leaving 12 bases between. The CDR3 covers 16 residues. Full variable domain (remainder filled in from reference TRBV19 and TRBJ1-4): DGGITQSPKYLFRKEGQNVTLSCEQNLNHDAMYWYRQDPGQGLRLIYYSQIVNDFQKGDIAEGYSVSREKKESFPLTVTSAQKNPTAFYLCASSRRGYATNEKLFFGSGTQLSVL.